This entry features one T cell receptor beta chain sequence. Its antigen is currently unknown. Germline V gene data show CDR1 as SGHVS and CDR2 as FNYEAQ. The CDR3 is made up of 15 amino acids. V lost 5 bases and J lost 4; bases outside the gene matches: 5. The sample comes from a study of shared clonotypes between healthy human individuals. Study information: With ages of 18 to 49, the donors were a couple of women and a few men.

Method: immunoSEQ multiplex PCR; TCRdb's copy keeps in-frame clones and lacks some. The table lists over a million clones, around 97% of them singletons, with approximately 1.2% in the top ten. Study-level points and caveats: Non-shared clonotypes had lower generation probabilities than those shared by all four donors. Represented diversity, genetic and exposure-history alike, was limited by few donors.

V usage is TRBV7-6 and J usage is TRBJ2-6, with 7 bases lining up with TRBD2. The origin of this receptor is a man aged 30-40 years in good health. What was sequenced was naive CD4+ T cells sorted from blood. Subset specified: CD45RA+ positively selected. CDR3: CASSREAGGANVLTF. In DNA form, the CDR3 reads TGTGCCAGCAGCCGGGAGGCAGGCGGGGCCAACGTCCTGACTTTC.